These 2 T cell receptor beta chains came from one sample sequenced in a study of blood T cell repertoires in COVID-19. Only in-frame clones appear in the TCRdb table, and some are missing; sequencing was by immunoSEQ multiplex PCR. The sample holds around 190,000 clones, under 90% seen once. Sequencing was carried out using peripheral blood. The receptors come from a human donor in a cohort sampled during active COVID-19.

The CDR3, as DNA: TGTGCCAGCAGTGATCCACGGGGCAGGGGGTCCTGGGAGACCCAGTACTTC. This gives the protein CASSDPRGRGSWETQYF. The J gene is TRBJ2-5, the V gene TRBV6-2 or TRBV6-3; 7 positions match TRBD1. Germline V gene data show CDR1 as MNHEY and CDR2 as SVGEGT. J was trimmed by 5 bases and V by 5 bases; bases with no gene match: 17. CDR3 length equals 17 residues.

The rearrangement joins TRBV5-1 to TRBJ2-1; unclear D gene. V gave up 0 bases and J gave up 0 bases, with 10 bases separating them. The CDR3 contains 16 residues. The germline CDR1 and CDR2 sequences are SGHRS and YFSETQ. DNA of the CDR3: TGCGCCAGCAGCTTGGGATGGCAGAACTCCTACAATGAGCAGTTCTTC. Translating gives CASSLGWQNSYNEQFF.